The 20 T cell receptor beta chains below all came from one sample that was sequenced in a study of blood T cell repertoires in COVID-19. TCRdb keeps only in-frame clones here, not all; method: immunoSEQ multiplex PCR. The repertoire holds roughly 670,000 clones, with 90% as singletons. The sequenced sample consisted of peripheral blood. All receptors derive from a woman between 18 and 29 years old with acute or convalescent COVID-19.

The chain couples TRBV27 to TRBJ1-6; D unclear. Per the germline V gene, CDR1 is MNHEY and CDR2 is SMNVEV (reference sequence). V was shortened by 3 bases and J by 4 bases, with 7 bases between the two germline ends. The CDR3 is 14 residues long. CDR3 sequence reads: CASSFGNYNSPLHF. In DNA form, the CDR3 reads TGTGCCAGCAGTTTCGGGAATTATAATTCACCCCTCCACTTT.

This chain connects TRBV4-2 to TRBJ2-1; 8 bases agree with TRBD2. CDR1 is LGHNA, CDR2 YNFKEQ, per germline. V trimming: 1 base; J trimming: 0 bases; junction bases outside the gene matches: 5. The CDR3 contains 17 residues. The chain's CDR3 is CASSQAERGFSYNEQFF. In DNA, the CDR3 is TGTGCCAGCAGCCAAGCCGAGCGGGGGTTCTCCTACAATGAGCAGTTCTTC.

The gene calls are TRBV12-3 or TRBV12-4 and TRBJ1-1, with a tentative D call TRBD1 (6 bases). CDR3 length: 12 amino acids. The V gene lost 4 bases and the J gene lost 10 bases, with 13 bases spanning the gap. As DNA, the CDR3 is TGTGCCAGCAGTTACAGGGCTTTGGTAGCTTTCTTT. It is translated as CASSYRALVAFF.

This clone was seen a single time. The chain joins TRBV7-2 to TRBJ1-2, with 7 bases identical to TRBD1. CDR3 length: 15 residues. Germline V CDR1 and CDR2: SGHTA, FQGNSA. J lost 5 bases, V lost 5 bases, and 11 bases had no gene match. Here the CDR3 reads CASSPPGTVKYGYTF. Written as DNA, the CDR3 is TGTGCCAGCAGCCCCCCCGGGACAGTGAAATATGGCTACACCTTC. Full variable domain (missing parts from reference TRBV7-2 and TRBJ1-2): GAGVSQSPSNKVTEKGKDVELRCDPISGHTALYWYRQSLGQGLEFLIYFQGNSAPDKSGLPSDRFSAERTGGSVSTLTIQRTQQEDSAVYLCASSPPGTVKYGYTFGSGTRLTVV.

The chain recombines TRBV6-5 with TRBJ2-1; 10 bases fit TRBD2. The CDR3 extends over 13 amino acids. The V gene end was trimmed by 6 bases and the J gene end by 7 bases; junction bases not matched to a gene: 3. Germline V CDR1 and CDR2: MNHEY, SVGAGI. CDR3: CASRLAGSNEQFF. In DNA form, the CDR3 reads TGTGCCAGCAGACTAGCGGGGTCGAATGAGCAGTTCTTC.

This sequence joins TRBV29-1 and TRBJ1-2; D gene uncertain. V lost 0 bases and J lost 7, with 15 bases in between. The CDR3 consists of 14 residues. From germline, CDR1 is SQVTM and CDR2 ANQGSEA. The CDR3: CSVEDTDFGPGYTF. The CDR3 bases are TGCAGCGTTGAAGATACGGACTTTGGGCCTGGCTACACCTTC.

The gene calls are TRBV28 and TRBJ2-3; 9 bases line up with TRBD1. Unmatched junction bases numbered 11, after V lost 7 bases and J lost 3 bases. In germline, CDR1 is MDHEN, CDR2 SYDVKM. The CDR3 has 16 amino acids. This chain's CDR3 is CASKGDRVGVTDTQYF. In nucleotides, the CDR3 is TGTGCCAGCAAGGGGGACAGGGTCGGGGTAACAGATACGCAGTATTTT.

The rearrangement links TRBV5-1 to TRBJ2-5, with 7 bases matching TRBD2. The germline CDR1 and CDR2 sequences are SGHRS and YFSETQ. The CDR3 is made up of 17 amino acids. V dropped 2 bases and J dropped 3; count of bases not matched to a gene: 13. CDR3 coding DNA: TGCGCCAGCAGCTTTGGTCGGGGAGGGCAAAAAAAAGAGACCCAGTACTTC. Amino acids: CASSFGRGGQKKETQYF. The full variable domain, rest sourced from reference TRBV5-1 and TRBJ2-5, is KAGVTQTPRYLIKTRGQQVTLSCSPISGHRSVSWYQQTPGQGLQFLFEYFSETQRNKGNFPGRFSGRQFSNSRSEMNVSTLELGDSALYLCASSFGRGGQKKETQYFGPGTRLLVL.

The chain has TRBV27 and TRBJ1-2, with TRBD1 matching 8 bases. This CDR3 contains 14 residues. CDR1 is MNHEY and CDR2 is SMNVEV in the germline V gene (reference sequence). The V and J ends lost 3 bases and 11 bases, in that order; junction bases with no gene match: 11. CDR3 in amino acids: CASSLALGQAFYTF. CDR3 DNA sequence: TGTGCCAGCAGTTTGGCCCTGGGACAGGCTTTTTACACCTTC.

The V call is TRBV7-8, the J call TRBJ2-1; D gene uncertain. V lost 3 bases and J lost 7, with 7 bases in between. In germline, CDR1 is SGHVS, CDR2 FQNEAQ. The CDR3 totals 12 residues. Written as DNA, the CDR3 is TGTGCCAGCAGCTTTACCGGTAATGAGCAGTTCTTC. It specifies CASSFTGNEQFF.

As DNA, the CDR3 is TGTGCAACAACTAGCGGGGGCGTCCTAATCAGCTCCTACAATGAGCAGTTCTTC. Translation: CATTSGGVLISSYNEQFF. This chain links TRBV28 with TRBJ2-1, with 11 bases aligning to TRBD2. The germline gives CDR1 MDHEN, CDR2 SYDVKM. The length of the CDR3 is 18 residues. Looking up the rest from reference TRBV28 and TRBJ2-1 gives the full variable domain: DVKVTQSSRYLVKRTGEKVFLECVQDMDHENMFWYRQDPGLGLRLIYFSYDVKMKEKGDIPEGYSVSREKKERFSLILESASTNQTSMYLCATTSGGVLISSYNEQFFGPGTRLTVL.

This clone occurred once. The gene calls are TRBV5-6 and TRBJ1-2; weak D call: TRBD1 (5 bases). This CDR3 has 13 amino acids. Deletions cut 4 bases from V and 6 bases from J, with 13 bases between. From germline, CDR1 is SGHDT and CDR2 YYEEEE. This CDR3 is CASSRTTLDGYTF. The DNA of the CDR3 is TGTGCCAGCAGCAGGACAACTCTCGATGGCTACACCTTC. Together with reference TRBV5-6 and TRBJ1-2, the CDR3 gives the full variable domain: DAGVTQSPTHLIKTRGQQVTLRCSPKSGHDTVSWYQQALGQGPQFIFQYYEEEERQRGNFPDRFSGHQFPNYSSELNVNALLLGDSALYLCASSRTTLDGYTFGSGTRLTVV.

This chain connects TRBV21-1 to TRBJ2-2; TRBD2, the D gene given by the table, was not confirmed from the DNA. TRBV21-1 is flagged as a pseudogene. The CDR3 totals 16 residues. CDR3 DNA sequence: TGTGCCAGCAGCAAAGGGGAGCCGGGCCTTACCGGGGAGCTGTTTTTT. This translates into CASSKGEPGLTGELFF.

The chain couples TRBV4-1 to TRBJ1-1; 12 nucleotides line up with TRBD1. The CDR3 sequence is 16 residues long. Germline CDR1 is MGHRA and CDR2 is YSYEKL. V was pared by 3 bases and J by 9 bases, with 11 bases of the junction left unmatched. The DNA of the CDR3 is TGCGCCAGCAGCCAGTGGGGACAGGGGGCGAATTGGAAAGCTTTCTTT. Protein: CASSQWGQGANWKAFF.

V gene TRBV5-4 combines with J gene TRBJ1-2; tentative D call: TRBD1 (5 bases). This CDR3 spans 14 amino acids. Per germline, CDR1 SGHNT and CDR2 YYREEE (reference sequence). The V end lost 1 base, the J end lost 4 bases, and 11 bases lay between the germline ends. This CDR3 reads CASSLMGDSYGYTF. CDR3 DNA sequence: TGTGCCAGCAGCTTGATGGGTGACAGCTATGGCTACACCTTC.

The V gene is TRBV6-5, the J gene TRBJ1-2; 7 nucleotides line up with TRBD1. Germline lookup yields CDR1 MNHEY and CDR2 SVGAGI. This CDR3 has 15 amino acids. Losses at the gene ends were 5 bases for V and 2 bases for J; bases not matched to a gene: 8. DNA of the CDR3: TGTGCCAGCAGTCCGACCGGGACAGCCAACTATGGCTACACCTTC. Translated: CASSPTGTANYGYTF.

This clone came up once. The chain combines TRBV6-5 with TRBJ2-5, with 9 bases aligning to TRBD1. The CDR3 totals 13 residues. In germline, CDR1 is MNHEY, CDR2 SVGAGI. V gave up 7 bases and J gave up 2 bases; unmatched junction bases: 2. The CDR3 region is CASKGQGQETQYF. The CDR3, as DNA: TGTGCCAGCAAGGGACAGGGACAAGAGACCCAGTACTTC.

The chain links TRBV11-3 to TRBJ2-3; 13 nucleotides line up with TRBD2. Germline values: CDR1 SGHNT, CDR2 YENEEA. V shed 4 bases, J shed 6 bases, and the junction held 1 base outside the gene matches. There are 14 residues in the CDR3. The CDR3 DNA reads TGTGCCAGCAGCTCGGGACTAGCGGGGGATACGCAGTATTTT. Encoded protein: CASSSGLAGDTQYF.

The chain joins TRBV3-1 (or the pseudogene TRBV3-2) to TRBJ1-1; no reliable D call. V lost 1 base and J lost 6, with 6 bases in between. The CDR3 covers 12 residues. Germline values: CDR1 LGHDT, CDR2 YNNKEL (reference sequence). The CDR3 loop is CASSQGGAEAFF. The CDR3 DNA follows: TGTGCCAGCAGCCAAGGCGGGGCTGAAGCTTTCTTT.

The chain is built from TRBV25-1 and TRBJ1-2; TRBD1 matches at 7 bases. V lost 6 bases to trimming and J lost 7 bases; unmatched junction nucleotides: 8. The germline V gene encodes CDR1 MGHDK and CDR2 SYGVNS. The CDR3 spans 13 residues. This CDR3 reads CASRPTGSGGYTF. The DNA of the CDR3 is TGTGCCAGCAGACCGACAGGGTCGGGTGGCTACACCTTC.